This paragraph covers one TCR beta chain sequence. What it recognizes is unknown. Measured with immunoSEQ multiplex PCR; TCRdb has only the in-frame clones, and not every one. The data contain 130,000 or so clones, roughly 92% of them singletons. The record originates from a study of T cell responses to AZD1222 COVID-19 vaccine. Study-level points and caveats: Following two doses of AZD1222, Spike-specific TCR breadth and depth rose.

V lost 6 bases to trimming and J lost 3 bases, with 3 bases between them. The V gene's germline CDR1 is MNHEY and CDR2 SVGAGI. The length of the CDR3 is 10 residues. The source is an adult in good health. The specimen comprised peripheral blood, sampled on day 0 of AZD1222 vaccination. The rearrangement links TRBV6-5 to TRBJ2-7; D is unresolved. Written as DNA, the CDR3 is TGTGCCAGCAGGGACTACGAGCAGTACTTC. This translates into CASRDYEQYF.